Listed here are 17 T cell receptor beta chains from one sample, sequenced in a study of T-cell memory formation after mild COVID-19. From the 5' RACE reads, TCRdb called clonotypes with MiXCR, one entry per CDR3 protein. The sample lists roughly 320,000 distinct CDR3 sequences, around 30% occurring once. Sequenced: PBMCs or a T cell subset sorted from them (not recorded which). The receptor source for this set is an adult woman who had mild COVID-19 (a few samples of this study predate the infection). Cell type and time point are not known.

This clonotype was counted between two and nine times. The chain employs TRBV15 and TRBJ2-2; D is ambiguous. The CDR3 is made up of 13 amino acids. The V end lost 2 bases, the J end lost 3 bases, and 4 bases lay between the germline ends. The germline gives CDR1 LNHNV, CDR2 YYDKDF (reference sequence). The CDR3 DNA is TGTGCCACCAGCAGACGGCACACCGGGGAGCTGTTTTTT. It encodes CATSRRHTGELFF. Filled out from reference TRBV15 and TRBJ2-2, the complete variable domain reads DAMVIQNPRYQVTQFGKPVTLSCSQTLNHNVMYWYQQKSSQAPKLLFHYYDKDFNNEADTPDNFQSRRPNTSFCFLDIRSPGLGDTAMYLCATSRRHTGELFFGEGSRLTVL.

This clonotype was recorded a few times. In DNA, the CDR3 is TGTGCCAGCAGCATCAATCGGGAGAACACTGAAGCTTTCTTT. It is translated as CASSINRENTEAFF. The V call is TRBV7-9, the J call TRBJ1-1; no definite D call. Germline-derived CDR1 and CDR2 are SEHNR and FQNEAQ (reference sequence). The CDR3 extends over 14 amino acids. The V end lost 5 bases, the J end lost 1 base, and 11 bases lay between the germline ends.

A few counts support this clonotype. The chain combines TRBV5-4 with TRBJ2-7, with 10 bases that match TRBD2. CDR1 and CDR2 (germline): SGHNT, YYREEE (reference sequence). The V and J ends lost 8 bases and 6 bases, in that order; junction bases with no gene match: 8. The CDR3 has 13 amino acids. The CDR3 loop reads CASRYGTSAEQYF. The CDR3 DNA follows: TGTGCCAGTCGCTACGGGACTAGCGCCGAGCAGTACTTC.

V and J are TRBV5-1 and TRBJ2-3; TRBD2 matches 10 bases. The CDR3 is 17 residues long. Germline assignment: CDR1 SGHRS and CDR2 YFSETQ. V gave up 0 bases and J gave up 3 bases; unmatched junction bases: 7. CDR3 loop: CASSLALTSGSTDTQYF. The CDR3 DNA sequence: TGCGCCAGCAGCTTGGCTTTGACTAGCGGGTCAACAGATACGCAGTATTTT.

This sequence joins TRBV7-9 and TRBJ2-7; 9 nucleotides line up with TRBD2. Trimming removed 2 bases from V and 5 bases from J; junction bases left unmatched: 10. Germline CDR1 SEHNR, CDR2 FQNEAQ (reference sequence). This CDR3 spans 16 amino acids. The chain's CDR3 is CASSLSAGGPFDEQYF. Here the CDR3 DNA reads TGTGCCAGCAGCTTATCGGCGGGAGGGCCGTTCGACGAGCAGTACTTC.

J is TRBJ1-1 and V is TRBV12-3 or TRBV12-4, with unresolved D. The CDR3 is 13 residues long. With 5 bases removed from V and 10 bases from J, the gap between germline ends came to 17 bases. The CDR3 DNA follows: TGTGCCAGCAGTCCGGGGAGAGGGTTGGGAGCTTTCTTT. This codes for CASSPGRGLGAFF.

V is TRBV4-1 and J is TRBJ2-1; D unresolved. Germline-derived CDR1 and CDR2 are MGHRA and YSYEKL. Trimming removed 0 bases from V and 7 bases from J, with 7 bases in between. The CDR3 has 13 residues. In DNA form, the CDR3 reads TGCGCCAGCAGCCAAGATGACCTTAATGAGCAGTTCTTC. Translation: CASSQDDLNEQFF.

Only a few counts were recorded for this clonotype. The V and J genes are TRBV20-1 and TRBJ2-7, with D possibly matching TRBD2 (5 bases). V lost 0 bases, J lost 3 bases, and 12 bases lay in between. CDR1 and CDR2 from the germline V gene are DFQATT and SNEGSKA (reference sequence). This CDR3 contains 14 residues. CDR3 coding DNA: TGCAGTGCTAGAGACCGGAGCGGTTACTACGAGCAGTACTTC. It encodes CSARDRSGYYEQYF.

CDR3 sequence reads: CASSFKVGGAEAFF. CDR3 sequence (DNA): TGTGCCAGCAGTTTCAAAGTCGGGGGCGCCGAAGCTTTCTTT. The chain links TRBV6-6 to TRBJ1-1, with D perhaps matching TRBD1 (6 bases). This CDR3 region has 14 residues. Germline V lookup: CDR1 MNHNY, CDR2 SVGAGI (reference sequence). V was clipped by 4 bases and J by 8 bases, with 17 bases between them.

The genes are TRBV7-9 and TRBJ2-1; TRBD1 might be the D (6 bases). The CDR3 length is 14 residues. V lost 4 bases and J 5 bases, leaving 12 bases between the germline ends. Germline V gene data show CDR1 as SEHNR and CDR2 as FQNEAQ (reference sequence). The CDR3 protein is CASSSLGANNEQFF. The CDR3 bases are TGTGCCAGCAGCTCACTGGGGGCTAACAATGAGCAGTTCTTC.

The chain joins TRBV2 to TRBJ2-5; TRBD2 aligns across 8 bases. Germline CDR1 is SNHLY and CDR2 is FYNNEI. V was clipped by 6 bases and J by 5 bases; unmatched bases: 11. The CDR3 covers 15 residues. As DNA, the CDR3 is TGTGCCAGCAGCTTTCTCGTCGGGGGGGCGGAGACCCAGTACTTC. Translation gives CASSFLVGGAETQYF.

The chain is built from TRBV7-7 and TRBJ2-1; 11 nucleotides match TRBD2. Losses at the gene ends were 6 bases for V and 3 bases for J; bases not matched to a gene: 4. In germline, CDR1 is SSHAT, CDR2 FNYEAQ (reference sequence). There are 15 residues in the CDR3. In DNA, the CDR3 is TGTGCCAGCAGTACGGGACTAGCGGACTACAATGAGCAGTTCTTC. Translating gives CASSTGLADYNEQFF.

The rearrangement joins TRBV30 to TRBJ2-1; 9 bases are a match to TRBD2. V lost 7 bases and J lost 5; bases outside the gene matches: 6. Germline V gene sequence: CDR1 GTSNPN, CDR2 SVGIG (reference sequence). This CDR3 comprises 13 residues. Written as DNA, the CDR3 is TGTGCCTTCCTTAGCGGGAGACACAATGAGCAGTTCTTC. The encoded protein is CAFLSGRHNEQFF.

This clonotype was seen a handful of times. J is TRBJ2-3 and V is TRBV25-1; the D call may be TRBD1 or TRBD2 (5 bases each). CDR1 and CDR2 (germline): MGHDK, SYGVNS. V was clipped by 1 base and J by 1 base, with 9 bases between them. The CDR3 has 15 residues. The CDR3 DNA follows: TGTGCCAGCAGTGAATCGGGGCCCCGCACAGATACGCAGTATTTT. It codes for CASSESGPRTDTQYF.

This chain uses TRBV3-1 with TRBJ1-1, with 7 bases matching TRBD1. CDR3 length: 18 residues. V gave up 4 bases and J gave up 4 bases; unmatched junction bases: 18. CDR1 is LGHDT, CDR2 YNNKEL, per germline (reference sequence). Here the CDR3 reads CASSPAAAHRGLVTEAFF. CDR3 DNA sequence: TGTGCCAGCAGCCCAGCAGCAGCACACAGGGGTTTAGTCACTGAAGCTTTCTTT.

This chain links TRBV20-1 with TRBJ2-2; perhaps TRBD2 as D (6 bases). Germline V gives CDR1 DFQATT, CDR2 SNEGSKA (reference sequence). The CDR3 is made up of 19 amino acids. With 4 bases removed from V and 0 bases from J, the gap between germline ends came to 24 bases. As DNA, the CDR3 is TGCAGTGCTACCTACAAAATCGGGACGGACTATGCGAACACCGGGGAGCTGTTTTTT. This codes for CSATYKIGTDYANTGELFF.

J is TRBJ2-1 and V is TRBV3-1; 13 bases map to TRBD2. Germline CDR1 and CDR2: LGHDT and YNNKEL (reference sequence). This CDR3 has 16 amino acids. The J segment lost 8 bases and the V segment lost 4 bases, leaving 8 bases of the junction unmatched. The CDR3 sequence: CASSPAGTSGIDEQFF. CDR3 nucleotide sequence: TGTGCCAGCAGCCCCGCCGGGACTAGCGGGATAGATGAGCAGTTCTTC.